A single sample is the source of the 32 T cell receptor beta chains below, sequenced in a study of OX40 agonist ivuxolimab in advanced cancers. Data came from immunoSEQ multiplex PCR; TCRdb stores just in-frame clones and leaves some out. The data show approximately 72,000 clones, with 88% seen just once and approximately 0.86% held by the top ten. This specimen consisted of CD4+ or CD8+ T cells sorted from blood, obtained in a trial of the OX40 agonist ivuxolimab. The receptors were sampled from an adult with an advanced solid tumor such as melanoma, head and neck, liver or kidney cancer.

This rearrangement joins TRBV4-3 to TRBJ2-1; 14 bases line up with TRBD2. The CDR3 loop spans 18 amino acids. J gave up 0 bases and V 4 bases, and 5 bases lay outside the gene matches. CDR1 is LGHNA, CDR2 YSLEER, per germline. The CDR3 loop reads CASSPRTSGGSSYNEQFF. The CDR3 DNA reads as TGCGCCAGCAGCCCCCGGACTAGCGGGGGGAGCTCCTACAATGAGCAGTTCTTC.

This chain joins TRBV28 and TRBJ1-2; D is uncertain. Germline CDR1 reads MDHEN; CDR2 reads SYDVKM. The CDR3 loop spans 12 amino acids. Deletions cut 1 base from V and 5 bases from J, with 5 bases between. CDR3 coding DNA: TGTGCCAGCAGTTTATCTGGGTATGGCTACACCTTC. Amino acid sequence: CASSLSGYGYTF.

The chain recombines TRBV18 with TRBJ1-1; the match to TRBD1 covers 11 bases. The CDR3 runs 20 residues. Looked up from germline, CDR1 is KGHSH and CDR2 is LQKENI. Trimming cost V 4 bases and J 1 base; bases outside gene matches: 17. CDR3 loop: CASSQYWTGGLRKGNTEAFF. The CDR3 DNA sequence: TGTGCCAGCTCACAGTACTGGACAGGGGGCTTAAGGAAGGGGAACACTGAAGCTTTCTTT.

With respect to this clone: Other DNA sequences in this specimen translate into the identical CDR3. The chain links TRBV7-2 to TRBJ2-3; no clear D gene. Trimming stripped 2 bases from V and 1 base from J, with 4 bases between. In germline, CDR1 is SGHTA, CDR2 FQGNSA. This CDR3 contains 13 residues. The CDR3 protein is CASSLQGTDTQYF. The CDR3 DNA is TGTGCCAGCAGCTTACAGGGCACAGATACGCAGTATTTT.

This chain links TRBV30 with TRBJ2-3, with D perhaps matching TRBD1 (5 bases). The V gene's germline CDR1 is GTSNPN and CDR2 SVGIG (reference sequence). V was cut by 2 bases and J by 1 base, with 16 bases left in between. The CDR3 consists of 16 residues. The CDR3 spells CAWSPSRLGGTDTQYF. DNA of the CDR3: TGTGCCTGGAGTCCGAGTCGGTTAGGGGGCACAGATACGCAGTATTTT.

The chain links TRBV19 to TRBJ2-6; unclear D gene. CDR1 LNHDA and CDR2 SQIVND come from the germline V gene (reference sequence). The CDR3 contains 13 residues. V lost 6 bases, J lost 0 bases, and 3 bases lay in between. The chain's CDR3 is CASRHSGANVLTF. The CDR3 DNA reads TGTGCCAGTAGGCACTCTGGGGCCAACGTCCTGACTTTC.

The chain employs TRBV7-9 and TRBJ1-1; D is perhaps TRBD1 (6 bases). Germline-derived CDR1 and CDR2 are SEHNR and FQNEAQ (reference sequence). This CDR3 spans 14 amino acids. V lost 5 bases, J lost 0 bases, and 10 bases lay in between. The CDR3 DNA sequence: TGTGCCAGCAGCGTAGACAGGCTGAACACTGAAGCTTTCTTT. Translated: CASSVDRLNTEAFF.

This chain connects TRBV5-1 to TRBJ2-5; D unresolved. V was cut by 4 bases and J by 1 base, with 8 bases left in between. CDR3 size: 13 residues. Germline CDR1 reads SGHRS; CDR2 reads YFSETQ. CDR3 DNA sequence: TGCGCCAGCAGCGTCGGGTCCCAAGAGACCCAGTACTTC. This gives the protein CASSVGSQETQYF. Full variable domain (rest looked up from reference TRBV5-1 and TRBJ2-5): KAGVTQTPRYLIKTRGQQVTLSCSPISGHRSVSWYQQTPGQGLQFLFEYFSETQRNKGNFPGRFSGRQFSNSRSEMNVSTLELGDSALYLCASSVGSQETQYFGPGTRLLVL.

This clone has just one count. The chain combines TRBV7-9 with TRBJ2-1, with 7 bases lining up with TRBD2. Germline V CDR1 and CDR2: SEHNR, FQNEAQ (reference sequence). This CDR3 has 17 residues. With V trimmed by 5 bases and J by 5 bases, 15 bases remained unmatched. In DNA, the CDR3 is TGTGCCAGCAGCCCTCCGACCGGGAGGAACAGAAACAATGAGCAGTTCTTC. This gives the protein CASSPPTGRNRNNEQFF. The full variable domain, with the rest looked up from reference TRBV7-9 and TRBJ2-1, is DTGVSQNPRHKITKRGQNVTFRCDPISEHNRLYWYRQTLGQGPEFLTYFQNEAQLEKSRLLSDRFSAERPKGSFSTLEIQRTEQGDSAMYLCASSPPTGRNRNNEQFFGPGTRLTVL.

On this clone: Sequence at one end of the junction differs from germline and may be a read error. This chain joins TRBV10-3 and TRBJ2-7; 7 bases fit TRBD2. The germline V gene has CDR1 ENHRY and CDR2 SYGVKD. This CDR3 contains 13 residues. DNA for the CDR3: TGTGCCATCAGATCGACTAGCTCCCACGAGCAGTACTTC. Translated: CAIRSTSSHEQYF.

This rearrangement joins TRBV5-6 to TRBJ1-1, with D unclear. V dropped 1 base and J dropped 1 base, with 17 bases sitting between them. The CDR3 length is 17 residues. Germline V gene sequence: CDR1 SGHDT, CDR2 YYEEEE. CDR3 protein: CASSLMVWVSSNTEAFF. The CDR3 DNA sequence: TGTGCCAGCAGCTTGATGGTTTGGGTGAGTTCGAACACTGAAGCTTTCTTT.

This clone was detected a few times. The chain couples TRBV28 to TRBJ1-5, with D unclear. Germline CDR1 reads MDHEN; CDR2 reads SYDVKM. Deletions cut 6 bases from V and 1 base from J, with 10 bases between. This CDR3 is built from 14 residues. The CDR3 DNA is TGTGCCAGCAGCCCCGGTGGCAGCAATCAGCCCCAGCATTTT. This translates into CASSPGGSNQPQHF.

This sequence joins TRBV5-1 and TRBJ2-3; tentative D call: TRBD1 (5 bases). V was pared by 0 bases and J by 3 bases, with 11 bases between. Germline values: CDR1 SGHRS, CDR2 YFSETQ. This CDR3 contains 15 residues. In DNA, the CDR3 is TGCGCCAGCAGCTTGGATGCTGGGGCGACAGATACGCAGTATTTT. It translates to CASSLDAGATDTQYF.

CDR3 in DNA: TGTGCCAGCAGCCCAACGACGGACCAAGAGACCCAGTACTTC. This sequence encodes CASSPTTDQETQYF. This chain connects TRBV7-3 to TRBJ2-5; the D is unclear. The CDR3 contains 14 residues. Germline CDR1 and CDR2: SGHTA and FQGTGA. Trimming removed 5 bases from V and 0 bases from J, with 10 bases in between.

This clone came up once. The CDR3 DNA follows: TGTGCCAGCAGCAGAGACAGTTCCTACGAGCAGTACTTC. It codes for CASSRDSSYEQYF. This chain uses TRBV21-1 with TRBJ2-7; the D call of TRBD1 is as the table states it, not checked on the DNA. TRBV21-1 is deemed a pseudogene. This CDR3 is 13 amino acids long.

V is TRBV7-2 and J is TRBJ1-6, with D uncertain. Per the germline V gene, CDR1 is SGHTA and CDR2 is FQGNSA. The CDR3 extends over 15 amino acids. The germline V and J ends were trimmed by 1 base and 0 bases, with 4 bases remaining between them. The CDR3 loop reads CASSLVSSYNSPLHF. For the CDR3, the DNA is TGTGCCAGCAGCTTAGTGAGCTCCTATAATTCACCCCTCCACTTT.

The chain is built from TRBV18 and TRBJ2-5; D is unresolved. There are 13 residues in the CDR3. V was cut by 0 bases and J by 2 bases, with 4 bases left in between. Germline V gene lookup returns CDR1 KGHSH and CDR2 LQKENI. CDR3 sequence reads: CASSPPVQETQYF. In DNA, the CDR3 is TGTGCCAGCTCACCACCGGTTCAAGAGACCCAGTACTTC.

The gene calls are TRBV5-1 and TRBJ2-7, with 10 bases aligning to TRBD1. V shed 1 base, J shed 4 bases, and the junction held 8 bases outside the gene matches. CDR1 and CDR2 (germline): SGHRS, YFSETQ. The CDR3 runs to 16 residues. The CDR3 loop reads CASSLYGTGDMYEQYF. The CDR3 DNA sequence: TGCGCCAGCAGCTTGTATGGGACAGGGGATATGTACGAGCAGTACTTC.

The rearrangement links TRBV18 to TRBJ2-7; TRBD2 aligns across 13 bases. Germline-derived CDR1 and CDR2 are KGHSH and LQKENI. This CDR3 contains 15 residues. J lost 5 bases, V lost 4 bases, and 5 bases had no gene match. This CDR3 is CASSRTSGSLDEQYF. The CDR3 bases are TGTGCCAGCTCACGGACTAGCGGGAGTCTGGACGAGCAGTACTTC.

The rearrangement links TRBV6-5 to TRBJ2-7; TRBD2 aligns across 7 bases. This CDR3 region has 15 residues. Losses at the gene ends were 2 bases for V and 0 bases for J; bases not matched to a gene: 4. CDR1 is MNHEY and CDR2 is SVGAGI in the germline V gene. This CDR3 is CASSYTSVSSYEQYF. The CDR3 DNA follows: TGTGCCAGCAGTTACACTAGCGTTAGCTCCTACGAGCAGTACTTC.

The CDR3 reads CASSRHSGELFF. The CDR3 DNA sequence: TGCGCCAGCAGCCGACACAGCGGGGAGCTGTTTTTT. This chain uses TRBV4-3 with TRBJ2-2; D ambiguous. The germline CDR1 and CDR2 sequences are LGHNA and YSLEER. Between the trimmed V and J ends, which lost 4 bases and 7 bases, there was a span of 7 bases. The CDR3 is made up of 12 amino acids.

V usage is TRBV4-1 and J usage is TRBJ1-6, with D maybe TRBD1 (5 bases). V was shortened by 0 bases and J by 5 bases, with 8 bases between the two germline ends. The CDR3 is made up of 15 amino acids. Germline CDR1 and CDR2: MGHRA and YSYEKL. The CDR3, as DNA: TGCGCCAGCAGCCAAGATAGGGGAAATAATTCACCCCTCCACTTT. It translates to CASSQDRGNNSPLHF.

This rearrangement joins TRBV6-5 to TRBJ1-3; the D gene is possibly TRBD1 (5 bases). Trimming shortened V by 5 bases and J by 3 bases, and 14 bases separated the two germline ends. The CDR3 is 15 amino acids. Germline values: CDR1 MNHEY, CDR2 SVGAGI. The CDR3 sequence is CASSVTRVLGNTIYF. CDR3 in DNA: TGTGCCAGCAGTGTAACCAGGGTTCTTGGAAACACCATATATTTT.

The J gene is TRBJ2-3, the V gene TRBV4-2; 10 bases map to TRBD2. CDR1 is LGHNA and CDR2 is YNFKEQ in the germline V gene. There are 17 residues in the CDR3. V lost 3 bases and J lost 0; bases outside the gene matches: 6. The CDR3: CASSHAASGSSTDTQYF. CDR3 in DNA: TGTGCCAGCAGCCACGCCGCTAGCGGGAGTAGCACAGATACGCAGTATTTT.

CDR3 nucleotide sequence: TGTGCCAGCAGTTACTCACAGGGGGTGATCGAAAAACTGTTTTTT. Translation gives CASSYSQGVIEKLFF. The chain couples TRBV28 to TRBJ1-4, with 8 bases lining up with TRBD1. The CDR3 is 15 amino acids. Trimming at V came to 4 bases and at J to 8 bases, leaving 9 bases not matched to a gene. Germline-derived CDR1 and CDR2 are MDHEN and SYDVKM.

This chain connects TRBV5-1 to TRBJ2-7; D is perhaps TRBD1 (5 bases). V lost 9 bases to trimming and J lost 2 bases, with 21 bases between them. The CDR3 consists of 15 residues. Germline assignment: CDR1 SGHRS and CDR2 YFSETQ. CDR3 bases: TGCGCCACCAGACCCACCCCGACAGATACCTACGAGCAGTACTTC. It encodes CATRPTPTDTYEQYF.

The CDR3 region is CATSRDDGNTIYF. In nucleotides, the CDR3 is TGTGCCACCAGCAGAGACGACGGAAACACCATATATTTT. The rearrangement joins TRBV15 to TRBJ1-3; the D is unclear. In germline, CDR1 is LNHNV, CDR2 YYDKDF (reference sequence). The CDR3 extends over 13 amino acids. Trimming removed 0 bases from V and 4 bases from J, with 4 bases in between.

This clone was recorded once. The CDR3 sequence is CASSPHTEAFF. The CDR3 coding sequence is TGTGCCAGCAGCCCACACACTGAAGCTTTCTTT. The V call is TRBV11-2, the J call TRBJ1-1; D ambiguous. The V gene lost 5 bases and the J gene lost 3 bases, with 4 bases spanning the gap. CDR1 and CDR2 (germline): SGHAT, FQNNGV. CDR3 length: 11 residues.

CDR3 protein: CASSLDWSGGLRAFF. The DNA for the CDR3 is TGTGCCAGCAGCTTGGATTGGTCAGGGGGTTTGCGGGCTTTCTTT. The chain couples TRBV5-5 to TRBJ1-1, with 7 bases identical to TRBD1. This CDR3 is built from 15 residues. The germline gives CDR1 SGHKS, CDR2 YYEKEE (reference sequence). The V and J ends lost 0 bases and 11 bases, in that order; junction bases with no gene match: 13.

The rearrangement joins TRBV16 to TRBJ2-2; TRBD1 matches at 7 bases. Germline trimming cut 4 bases from V and 7 bases from J; bases unmatched to any gene: 6. The CDR3 contains 14 residues. Germline V lookup: CDR1 KGHSY, CDR2 FQNENV. In nucleotides, the CDR3 is TGTGCCAGCAGCCTCGGACAGGCGGGCGGGGAGCTGTTTTTT. Translated, it gives CASSLGQAGGELFF.

The genes are TRBV6-6 and TRBJ2-3, with 7 bases identical to TRBD2. Germline lookup yields CDR1 MNHNY and CDR2 SVGAGI (reference sequence). Trimming took 11 bases from V and 1 from J; bases not matched to a gene: 9. This CDR3 spans 14 amino acids. DNA of the CDR3: TGTGCCTGCGCCCTCACTAGCGGCACAGATACGCAGTATTTT. It encodes CACALTSGTDTQYF.

The chain's CDR3 is CAWSVLSELGEKLFF. CDR3 in DNA: TGTGCCTGGAGTGTATTAAGTGAGTTGGGTGAAAAACTGTTTTTT. This chain links TRBV30 with TRBJ1-4; D is unresolved. The ends were cut back, 0 bases at V and 7 bases at J, with 15 bases in the middle. Germline V gene data show CDR1 as GTSNPN and CDR2 as SVGIG (reference sequence). CDR3 length: 15 residues.